The clone carrying this T cell receptor beta chain has just a few counts. The data originate from a study of blood T cell repertoires in COVID-19. Study-level background: Samples representing acute and convalescent COVID-19 were sourced from the United States, Italy and Spain. The analysed material was cDNA or gDNA that came from T cells, B-cell-depleted T cells, or PBMCs.

The length of the CDR3 is 13 residues. The V end was cut by 5 bases, the J end by 8 bases, with 16 bases between. Germline V gene lookup returns CDR1 SGHTA and CDR2 FQGNSA. Study processing details: Amplification of reference gene primers was used by the study to estimate nucleated cell counts. The data were produced by immunoSEQ multiplex PCR, yet TCRdb's version contains in-frame clones alone and is incomplete. V, J and clone size were drawn from that table, and D and trimming were deduced from the DNA. The profile shows approximately 470,000 clones, approximately 83% of them singletons. The receptor was derived from a human donor in a cohort sampled during active COVID-19. Sequencing was done on a sample of peripheral blood. The rearrangement joins TRBV7-2 to TRBJ2-7; D is uncertain. The CDR3 loop is CASSRGGYPQQYF. CDR3 DNA sequence: TGTGCCAGCAGCCGAGGTGGTTATCCCCAGCAGTACTTC.